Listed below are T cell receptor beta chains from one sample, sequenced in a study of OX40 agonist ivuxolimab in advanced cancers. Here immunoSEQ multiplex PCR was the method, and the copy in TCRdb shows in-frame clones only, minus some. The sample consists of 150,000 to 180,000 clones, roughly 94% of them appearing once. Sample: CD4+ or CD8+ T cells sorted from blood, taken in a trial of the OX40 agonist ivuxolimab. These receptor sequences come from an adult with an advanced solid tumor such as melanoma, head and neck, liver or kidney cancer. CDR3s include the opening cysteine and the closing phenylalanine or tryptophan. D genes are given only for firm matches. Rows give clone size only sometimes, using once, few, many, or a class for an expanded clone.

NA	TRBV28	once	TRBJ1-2	CASSLPQARYGYTF	TGTGCCAGCAGTTTACCCCAGGCGCGCTATGGCTACACCTTC
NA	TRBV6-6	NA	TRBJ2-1	CASTQSGRGSEQFF	TGTGCCAGCACCCAAAGCGGGCGGGGTAGTGAGCAGTTCTTC
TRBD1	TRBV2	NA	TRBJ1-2	CASSGQGASYGYTF	TGTGCCAGCAGTGGACAGGGGGCGAGCTATGGCTACACCTTC
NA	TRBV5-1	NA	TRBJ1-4	CASSTRPGEKGKLFF	TGCGCCAGCAGCACCCGGCCTGGGGAAAAAGGAAAACTGTTTTTT
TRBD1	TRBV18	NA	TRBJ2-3	CASSPLSAGTGRTDTQYF	TGTGCCAGCTCACCATTATCTGCCGGGACAGGGCGCACAGATACGCAGTATTTT
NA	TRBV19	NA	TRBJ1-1	CASGGRYNTEAFF	TGTGCCAGTGGAGGCAGGTATAACACTGAAGCTTTCTTT
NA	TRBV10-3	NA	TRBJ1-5	CATRSLGGRQPQHF	TGTGCCACCCGGAGTCTAGGGGGGAGGCAGCCCCAGCATTTT
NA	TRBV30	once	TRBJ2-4	CAWSGPYRGGQAKNIQYF	TGTGCCTGGAGTGGACCCTATAGGGGGGGGCAGGCCAAAAACATTCAGTACTTC
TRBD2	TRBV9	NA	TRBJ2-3	CASSPFLAGGTDTQYF	TGTGCCAGCAGCCCGTTTTTAGCGGGGGGTACAGATACGCAGTATTTT
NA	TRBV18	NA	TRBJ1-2	CASSPSEDRPYGYTF	TGTGCCAGCTCACCTTCGGAAGACCGACCTTATGGCTACACCTTC
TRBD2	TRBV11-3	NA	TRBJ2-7	CASSPTRAGGTYEQYF	TGTGCCAGCAGCCCAACCCGAGCGGGAGGCACATACGAGCAGTACTTC
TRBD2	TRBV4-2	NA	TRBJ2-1	CASSHTGTREDNEQFF	TGTGCCAGCAGCCACACCGGGACTAGGGAGGACAATGAGCAGTTCTTC
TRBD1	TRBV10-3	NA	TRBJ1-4	CAISESIGTGGEKLFF	TGTGCCATCAGTGAGTCGATCGGGACAGGGGGAGAAAAACTGTTTTTT
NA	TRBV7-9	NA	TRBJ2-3	CASSFRDTQYF	TGTGCCAGCAGCTTTCGAGATACGCAGTATTTT
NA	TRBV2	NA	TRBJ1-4	CASSEYGGVGEKLFF	TGTGCCAGCAGTGAATATGGAGGGGTGGGGGAAAAACTGTTTTTT
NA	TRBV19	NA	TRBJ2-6	CASSMGSSGANVLTF	TGTGCCAGTAGTATGGGGAGCTCTGGGGCCAACGTCCTGACTTTC
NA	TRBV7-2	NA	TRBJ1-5	CASSLWSDIGQPQHF	TGTGCCAGCAGCTTATGGTCGGACATCGGTCAGCCCCAGCATTTT
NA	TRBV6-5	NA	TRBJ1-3	CASSYLGTHSGNTIYF	TGTGCCAGCAGTTACCTGGGCACCCACTCTGGAAACACCATATATTTT
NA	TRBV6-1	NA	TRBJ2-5	CASSAQVGGTETQYF	TGTGCCAGCAGCGCACAGGTGGGGGGCACGGAGACCCAGTACTTC
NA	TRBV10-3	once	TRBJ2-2	CAISELGIERNTGELFF	TGTGCCATCAGTGAGCTGGGGATAGAAAGGAACACCGGGGAGCTGTTTTTT
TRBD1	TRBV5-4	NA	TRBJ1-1	CASSLTGTPTEAFF	TGTGCCAGCAGCCTGACAGGGACCCCCACTGAAGCTTTCTTT
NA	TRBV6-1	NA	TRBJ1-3	CASSVGSFGNTIYF	TGTGCCAGCAGTGTTGGTTCTTTCGGAAACACCATATATTTT
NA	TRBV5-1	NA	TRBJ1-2	CASSFEQTYGYTF	TGCGCCAGCAGCTTTGAACAGACCTATGGCTACACCTTC
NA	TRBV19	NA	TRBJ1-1	CASTREARAFF	TGTGCCAGTACGAGGGAAGCCCGGGCTTTCTTT